What follows are 3 T cell receptor beta chains derived from one specimen sequenced in a study of blood T cell repertoires in COVID-19. TCRdb keeps only in-frame clones here, not all; method: immunoSEQ multiplex PCR. The sample records some 66,000 clones, more than 80% being singletons. The sequencing input was peripheral blood. The receptors here all came from a human donor with active COVID-19. The donor label of this sample is uncertain.

This clone was seen a single time. The chain recombines TRBV5-1 with TRBJ2-2, with TRBD2 identical over 7 bases. Germline lookup yields CDR1 SGHRS and CDR2 YFSETQ. The CDR3 has 15 residues. With V trimmed by 3 bases and J by 0 bases, 2 bases remained unmatched. CDR3: CASSSSGSNTGELFF. CDR3 sequence (DNA): TGCGCCAGCAGCTCTAGCGGATCGAACACCGGGGAGCTGTTTTTT.

As for this clone: Germline and junction disagree at one end, which may indicate a read error. This chain connects TRBV28 to TRBJ2-7; 7 nucleotides align to TRBD1. CDR1 MDHEN and CDR2 SYDVKM come from the germline V gene. The CDR3 has 13 residues. DNA for the CDR3: TGTGCCAGCAGCCCTGACACCGCGACAGGGCTAGACTTC. Translation: CASSPDTATGLDF. Using reference TRBV28 and TRBJ2-7 for the parts outside the CDR3, the full variable domain is DVKVTQSSRYLVKRTGEKVFLECVQDMDHENMFWYRQDPGLGLRLIYFSYDVKMKEKGDIPEGYSVSREKKERFSLILESASTNQTSMYLCASSPDTATGLDFGPGTRLTVT.

The CDR3 coding sequence is TGCGCCAGCAGCCCGGAACTAGCGGCAGGGACAGATACGCAGTATTTT. Its protein product is CASSPELAAGTDTQYF. The V and J genes are TRBV5-1 and TRBJ2-3; TRBD2 matches 8 bases. This CDR3 is 16 amino acids long. Germline values: CDR1 SGHRS, CDR2 YFSETQ. Germline trimming cut 4 bases from V and 3 bases from J; bases unmatched to any gene: 10. The full variable domain, completed using reference TRBV5-1 and TRBJ2-3, is KAGVTQTPRYLIKTRGQQVTLSCSPISGHRSVSWYQQTPGQGLQFLFEYFSETQRNKGNFPGRFSGRQFSNSRSEMNVSTLELGDSALYLCASSPELAAGTDTQYFGPGTRLTVL.